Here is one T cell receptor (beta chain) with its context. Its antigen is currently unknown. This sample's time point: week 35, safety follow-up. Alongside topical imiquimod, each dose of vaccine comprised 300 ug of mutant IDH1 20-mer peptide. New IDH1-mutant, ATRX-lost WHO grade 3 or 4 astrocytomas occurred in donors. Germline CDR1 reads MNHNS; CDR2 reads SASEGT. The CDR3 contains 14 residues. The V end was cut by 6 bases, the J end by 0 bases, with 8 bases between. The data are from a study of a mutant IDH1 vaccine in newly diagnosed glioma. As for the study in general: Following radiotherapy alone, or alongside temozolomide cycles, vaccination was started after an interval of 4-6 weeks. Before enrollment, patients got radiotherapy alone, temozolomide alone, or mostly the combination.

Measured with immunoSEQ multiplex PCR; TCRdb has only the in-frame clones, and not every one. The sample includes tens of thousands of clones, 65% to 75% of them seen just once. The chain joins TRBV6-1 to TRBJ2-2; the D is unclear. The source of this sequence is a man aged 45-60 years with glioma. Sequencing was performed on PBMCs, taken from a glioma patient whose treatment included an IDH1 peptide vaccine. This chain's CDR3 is CASRMGANTGELFF. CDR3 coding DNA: TGTGCCAGCAGGATGGGCGCGAACACCGGGGAGCTGTTTTTT.